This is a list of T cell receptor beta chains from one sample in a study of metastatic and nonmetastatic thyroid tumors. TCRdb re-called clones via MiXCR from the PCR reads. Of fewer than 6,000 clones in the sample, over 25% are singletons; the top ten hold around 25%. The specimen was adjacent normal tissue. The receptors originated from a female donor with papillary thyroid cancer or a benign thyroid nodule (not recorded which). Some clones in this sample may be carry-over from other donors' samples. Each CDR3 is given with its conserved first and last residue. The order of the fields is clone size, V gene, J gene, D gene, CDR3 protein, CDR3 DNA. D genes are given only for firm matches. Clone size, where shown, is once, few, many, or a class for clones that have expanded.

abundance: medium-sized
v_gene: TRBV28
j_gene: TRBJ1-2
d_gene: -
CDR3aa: CASSLVEGYYGYTF
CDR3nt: TGTGCCAGCAGTTTAGTGGAAGGATACTATGGCTACACCTTC

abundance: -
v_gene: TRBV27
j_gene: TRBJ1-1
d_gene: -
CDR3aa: CASSYGGNTEAFF
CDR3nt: TGTGCCAGCAGCTATGGGGGGAACACTGAAGCTTTCTTT

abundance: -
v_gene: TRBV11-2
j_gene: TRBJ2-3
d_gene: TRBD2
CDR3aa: CASSSGTSGGASDTQYF
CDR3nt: TGTGCCAGCAGCTCCGGGACTAGCGGCGGGGCATCAGATACGCAGTATTTT

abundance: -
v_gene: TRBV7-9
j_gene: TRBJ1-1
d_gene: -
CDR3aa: CASSLLSGKDTEAFF
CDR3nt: TGTGCCAGCAGCTTGTTATCAGGGAAGGACACTGAAGCTTTCTTT

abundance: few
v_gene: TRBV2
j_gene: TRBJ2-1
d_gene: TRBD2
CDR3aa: CASSERLAGGFMFF
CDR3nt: TGTGCCAGCAGTGAAAGACTAGCGGGAGGTTTTATGTTCTTC

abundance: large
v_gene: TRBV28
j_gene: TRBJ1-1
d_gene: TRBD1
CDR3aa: CASSELGTGVVNNEAFF
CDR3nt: TGTGCCAGCAGTGAACTCGGGACAGGGGTGGTGAATAATGAAGCTTTCTTT

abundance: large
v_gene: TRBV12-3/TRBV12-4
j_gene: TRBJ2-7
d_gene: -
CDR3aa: CASSSGTDYEQYF
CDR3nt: TGTGCCAGCAGTAGTGGTACCGACTACGAGCAGTACTTC

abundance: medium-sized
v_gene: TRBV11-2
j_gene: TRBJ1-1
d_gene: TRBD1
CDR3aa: CASRRWGISGGDTEAFF
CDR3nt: TGTGCCAGCAGACGTTGGGGTATTTCAGGGGGAGACACTGAAGCTTTCTTT

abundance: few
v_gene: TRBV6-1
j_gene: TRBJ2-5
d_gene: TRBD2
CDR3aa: CASNLIAGGQETQYF
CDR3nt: TGTGCCAGCAATCTCATAGCGGGGGGGCAGGAGACCCAGTACTTC

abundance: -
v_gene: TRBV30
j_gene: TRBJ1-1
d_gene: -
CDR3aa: CAWKREGRAEAFF
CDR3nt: TGTGCCTGGAAGAGGGAGGGTAGGGCTGAAGCTTTCTTT

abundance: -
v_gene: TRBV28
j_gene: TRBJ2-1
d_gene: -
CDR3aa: CASSQKDSRFF
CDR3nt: TGTGCCAGCAGTCAAAAGGACAGCCGGTTCTTC

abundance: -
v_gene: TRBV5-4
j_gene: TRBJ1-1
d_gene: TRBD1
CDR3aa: CASSRGQKPNTEAFF
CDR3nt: TGTGCCAGCAGCCGGGGACAGAAACCGAACACTGAAGCTTTCTTT